The 23 T cell receptor beta chains presented below share a single source sample, sequenced in a study of regulatory T cells in long-lasting Graves disease. Time point here: newly diagnosed GD, antithyroid drugs for less than 3 months. Scientists built the TCR library using RNA that was extracted from PBMCs. CDR3-region Arm-PCR and iRepertoire HTBI primers produced the TCR beta libraries. MiXCR was run by TCRdb on the multiplex PCR reads, yielding one entry per CDR3 protein. The table includes 350,000 to 400,000 distinct CDR3 sequences, 15% to 20% detected once. Separately, the same data were catalogued under a study of T cells in Graves' hyperthyroidism and ophthalmopathy.

Sequenced material: peripheral blood mononuclear cells (PBMCs), taken at new diagnosis, from a patient treated with antithyroid drugs. The origin of the receptors is a woman younger than 35 with Graves disease.

The genes are TRBV19 and TRBJ1-2; tentative D call: TRBD1 (5 bases). Between the trimmed V and J ends, which lost 5 bases and 1 base, there was a span of 23 bases. The CDR3 loop spans 18 amino acids. The germline CDR1 and CDR2 sequences are LNHDA and SQIVND (reference sequence). The CDR3 region has the DNA TGTGCCAGTAGTCCCCGCCGGGCGGGCATCAGGGATAACTATGGCTACACCTTC. Its protein product is CASSPRRAGIRDNYGYTF.

This clonotype was recorded at least ten times. The rearrangement uses TRBV3-1 and TRBJ1-1; no clear D gene. With 4 bases removed from V and 0 bases from J, the gap between germline ends came to 15 bases. CDR3 size: 16 residues. Germline-derived CDR1 and CDR2 are LGHDT and YNNKEL (reference sequence). In DNA, the CDR3 is TGTGCCAGCAGCCGGCTCGGGTACCCAATGAACACTGAAGCTTTCTTT. It translates to CASSRLGYPMNTEAFF.

This clonotype has ten or more counts. The chain combines TRBV6-2 or TRBV6-3 with TRBJ2-1, with TRBD2 identical over 12 bases. The germline gives CDR1 MNHEY, CDR2 SVGEGT. The J segment lost 5 bases and the V segment lost 5 bases, leaving 1 base of the junction unmatched. The CDR3 covers 14 residues. DNA for the CDR3: TGTGCCAGCAGTCGACTAGCGGGGGACAATGAGCAGTTCTTC. Its translation: CASSRLAGDNEQFF.

There are many counts of this clonotype. The V call is TRBV7-2, the J call TRBJ2-3, with 7 bases that match TRBD2. V was clipped by 4 bases and J by 6 bases; unmatched bases: 10. Germline CDR1 is SGHTA and CDR2 is FQGNSA. This CDR3 spans 15 amino acids. The CDR3 protein is CASSSRGTNIDTQYF. The CDR3 bases are TGTGCCAGCAGCTCACGCGGGACTAACATCGATACGCAGTATTTT.

This clonotype was observed a few times. CDR3 sequence (DNA): TGCAGTGCTAGAGTAGCGGGCTACAATGAGCAGTTCTTC. Translated, it gives CSARVAGYNEQFF. V gene TRBV20-1 combines with J gene TRBJ2-1; the match to TRBD2 covers 7 bases. The CDR3 totals 13 residues. The V gene end was trimmed by 1 base and the J gene end by 3 bases; junction bases not matched to a gene: 0. Germline V gene data show CDR1 as DFQATT and CDR2 as SNEGSKA (reference sequence).

There are many counts of this clonotype. V is TRBV7-9 and J is TRBJ2-3; D is ambiguous. Germline assignment: CDR1 SEHNR and CDR2 FQNEAQ (reference sequence). This CDR3 region has 15 residues. The V gene lost 4 bases and the J gene lost 4 bases, with 15 bases spanning the gap. In nucleotides, the CDR3 is TGTGCCAGCAGCTCCTCGCGCGGTTGGTCAGATACGCAGTATTTT. Translation: CASSSSRGWSDTQYF. Full variable domain (missing parts from reference TRBV7-9 and TRBJ2-3): DTGVSQNPRHKITKRGQNVTFRCDPISEHNRLYWYRQTLGQGPEFLTYFQNEAQLEKSRLLSDRFSAERPKGSFSTLEIQRTEQGDSAMYLCASSSSRGWSDTQYFGPGTRLTVL.

At least ten counts were recorded for this clonotype. In DNA form, the CDR3 reads TGCGCCAGCAGCTTGGACGGATACACCGGGGAGCTGTTTTTT. Amino acids: CASSLDGYTGELFF. The chain employs TRBV5-1 and TRBJ2-2; no clear D. V dropped 0 bases and J dropped 3 bases, with 6 bases sitting between them. The germline gives CDR1 SGHRS, CDR2 YFSETQ. The CDR3 is 14 residues long.

The chain employs TRBV15 and TRBJ1-4; 7 bases map to TRBD1. The CDR3 extends over 18 amino acids. In germline, CDR1 is LNHNV, CDR2 YYDKDF (reference sequence). V trimming: 0 bases; J trimming: 3 bases; junction bases outside the gene matches: 10. In DNA form, the CDR3 reads TGTGCCACCAGCAGAGATCGGGGACAGATGGGGGCTAATGAAAAACTGTTTTTT. Translating it yields CATSRDRGQMGANEKLFF.

In this sample, this clonotype turned up many times. V usage is TRBV9 and J usage is TRBJ2-5; D tentatively reads TRBD1 or TRBD2 (7 bases each). Germline CDR1 and CDR2: SGDLS and YYNGEE. The CDR3 extends over 13 amino acids. Trimming cost V 8 bases and J 4 bases, with 15 bases left between them. CDR3 loop: CARGGGSRETQYF. CDR3 DNA sequence: TGTGCCAGGGGAGGGGGCAGCCGAGAGACCCAGTACTTC.

The table lists this clonotype with many counts. The chain couples TRBV12-3 or TRBV12-4 to TRBJ1-1; TRBD1 matches 7 bases. V was clipped by 6 bases and J by 3 bases; unmatched bases: 7. The CDR3 is made up of 14 amino acids. CDR3 protein: CASRLGQHDTEAFF. Written as DNA, the CDR3 is TGTGCCAGCAGATTGGGACAGCACGACACTGAAGCTTTCTTT.

This clonotype was counted at least ten times. The chain recombines TRBV2 with TRBJ1-2; 10 positions agree with TRBD1. The CDR3 totals 15 residues. Losses at the gene ends were 5 bases for V and 2 bases for J; bases not matched to a gene: 5. Germline lookup yields CDR1 SNHLY and CDR2 FYNNEI. The DNA for the CDR3 is TGTGCCAGCAGTACCGGGACAGGGGAAAACTATGGCTACACCTTC. Its protein is CASSTGTGENYGYTF.

This clonotype appeared a single time. The rearrangement joins TRBV20-1 to TRBJ1-2; D is unresolved. CDR3 length: 11 amino acids. CDR1 DFQATT and CDR2 SNEGSKA come from the germline V gene (reference sequence). V lost 3 bases and J 6 bases, leaving 8 bases between the germline ends. The CDR3 loop reads CSASGGNGYTF. In DNA form, the CDR3 reads TGCAGTGCTAGTGGTGGAAATGGCTACACCTTC.

This clonotype was observed a few times. The chain couples TRBV29-1 to TRBJ1-2, with D uncertain. Per germline, CDR1 SQVTM and CDR2 ANQGSEA. Trimming stripped 4 bases from V and 5 bases from J, with 11 bases between. This CDR3 is built from 12 residues. CDR3 sequence (DNA): TGCAGCGTTGTTGGCAGCAATTATGGCTACACCTTC. This sequence encodes CSVVGSNYGYTF.

A single count supports this clonotype. Being one base from a much bigger clone, this may be a read error. J is TRBJ2-3 and V is TRBV10-3; TRBD1 matches at 9 bases. V dropped 4 bases and J dropped 3; count of bases not matched to a gene: 17. This CDR3 region has 19 residues. Germline V lookup: CDR1 ENHRY, CDR2 SYGVKD. The CDR3, as DNA: TGTGCCATCAGTGGGTCCCCAGGACAGGGGCGGAGTATAACAGATACGCAGTATTTT. Its protein is CAISGSPGQGRSITDTQYF.

CDR3 bases: TGTGCCAGCAGCCCATATCCGGGACAGCCCAACGAGCAGTACTTC. Its protein product is CASSPYPGQPNEQYF. The V and J genes are TRBV7-2 and TRBJ2-7; 7 nucleotides agree with TRBD1. The V gene's germline CDR1 is SGHTA and CDR2 FQGNSA. V shed 5 bases and J 5 bases; nucleotides not matched to a gene: 12. The CDR3 sequence is 15 residues long. The full variable domain, completed using reference TRBV7-2 and TRBJ2-7, is GAGVSQSPSNKVTEKGKDVELRCDPISGHTALYWYRQSLGQGLEFLIYFQGNSAPDKSGLPSDRFSAERTGGSVSTLTIQRTQQEDSAVYLCASSPYPGQPNEQYFGPGTRLTVT.

Many counts were recorded for this clonotype. As DNA, the CDR3 is TGTGCCAGCAGCCTAGGATATCCTACTATAATGAACACTGAAGCTTTCTTT. This codes for CASSLGYPTIMNTEAFF. This chain connects TRBV6-1 to TRBJ1-1; D not certain. There are 17 residues in the CDR3. Deletions cut 6 bases from V and 0 bases from J, with 20 bases between. Per the germline V gene, CDR1 is MNHNS and CDR2 is SASEGT.

The V and J genes are TRBV6-9 and TRBJ2-1; D remains unclear. Trimming took 3 bases from V and 9 from J, leaving 6 bases between them. Germline-derived CDR1 and CDR2 are MNHGY and SVAAGI. The CDR3 spans 11 residues. This CDR3 is CASSYGVEQFF. The CDR3 bases are TGTGCCAGCAGTTACGGTGTTGAGCAGTTCTTC.

This clonotype was found many times. V and J are TRBV2 and TRBJ1-2; D not resolved. This CDR3 has 17 residues. In germline, CDR1 is SNHLY, CDR2 FYNNEI. V was shortened by 0 bases and J by 4 bases, with 18 bases between the two germline ends. Here the CDR3 DNA reads TGTGCCAGCAGTGAAGCGCGGGCTCTAAGAGAGGGCTATGGCTACACCTTC. Encoded protein: CASSEARALREGYGYTF. The full variable domain, in which reference TRBV2 and TRBJ1-2 provide the parts outside the CDR3, is EPEVTQTPSHQVTQMGQEVILRCVPISNHLYFYWYRQILGQKVEFLVSFYNNEISEKSEIFDDQFSVERPDGSNFTLKIRSTKLEDSAMYFCASSEARALREGYGYTFGSGTRLTVV.

The V gene is TRBV6-5, the J gene TRBJ1-3; tentative D call: TRBD1 (5 bases). CDR3 size: 16 residues. V gave up 0 bases and J gave up 0 bases, with 9 bases separating them. Germline values: CDR1 MNHEY, CDR2 SVGAGI. CDR3 nucleotide sequence: TGTGCCAGCAGTTACTCGGAGGGGACCTCTGGAAACACCATATATTTT. It codes for CASSYSEGTSGNTIYF.

The chain carries TRBV30 and TRBJ1-5, with 9 bases identical to TRBD1. Germline values: CDR1 GTSNPN, CDR2 SVGIG (reference sequence). This CDR3 spans 13 amino acids. The V gene end was trimmed by 5 bases and the J gene end by 4 bases; junction bases not matched to a gene: 3. CDR3 DNA: TGTGCCTGGGGGGGACAGGGAAATCAGCCCCAGCATTTT. As protein: CAWGGQGNQPQHF.

Comment on this clonotype: This sequence may be a read error, since a much larger clone differs from it by one base. This rearrangement joins TRBV30 to TRBJ2-5; tentative D call: TRBD1 (5 bases). Germline CDR1 reads GTSNPN; CDR2 reads SVGIG (reference sequence). The CDR3 sequence is 14 residues long. This CDR3 reads CAWSPTGIQETKYF. CDR3 DNA: TGTGCCTGGAGTCCTACAGGTATCCAAGAGACCAAGTACTTC.

This clonotype has ten or more counts. The rearrangement joins TRBV5-6 to TRBJ1-2; D is unclear. CDR1 and CDR2 (germline): SGHDT, YYEEEE. With 1 base removed from V and 7 bases from J, the gap between germline ends came to 11 bases. This CDR3 is 13 amino acids long. The DNA for the CDR3 is TGTGCCAGCAGCTTGAAAGGGTTGGCTGGCTACACCTTC. This sequence encodes CASSLKGLAGYTF.

This clonotype occurred many times. The chain employs TRBV20-1 and TRBJ1-1, with D possibly matching TRBD1 (6 bases). CDR3 size: 13 residues. Germline loops: CDR1 DFQATT, CDR2 SNEGSKA (reference sequence). The V and J ends lost 3 bases and 4 bases respectively, with 12 bases between them. The CDR3 DNA is TGCAGTGCTAGTATGGGGGCAATCACTGAAGCTTTCTTT. Translating gives CSASMGAITEAFF.